This TCR beta chain originates from a study of T cell changes during pregnancy in multiple sclerosis. Deletions cut 3 bases from V and 0 bases from J, with 24 bases between. The germline CDR1 and CDR2 sequences are LNHDA and SQIVND (reference sequence). This CDR3 region has 19 residues. Repertoires were generated with immunoSEQ multiplex PCR, while TCRdb's copy carries only in-frame clones and drops some. The sample lists about 36,000 clones, about 91% occurring once. This TCR came from a female donor in good health, enrolled as a control in a pregnancy study. The chain couples TRBV19 to TRBJ2-7; weak D call: TRBD1 (5 bases). Sequenced here: CD4+ T cells from peripheral blood mononuclear cells, sampled in the third trimester of pregnancy. CDR3 loop: CASSILGQLLDRGSYEQYF. CDR3 coding DNA: TGTGCCAGTAGTATTTTGGGGCAGCTCCTCGACCGCGGCTCCTACGAGCAGTACTTC.